A single sample gave rise to the 14 T cell receptor beta chains below, sequenced in a study of blood T cell repertoires in COVID-19. TCRdb's copy holds only in-frame clones and misses some; the assay was immunoSEQ multiplex PCR. The table lists under 300,000 clones, roughly 86% of them singletons. Sequenced material: PBMCs or T cells enriched from blood (not recorded which). The receptor source for this set is a woman aged 60 to 75 who had recovered from COVID-19.

V usage is TRBV30 and J usage is TRBJ2-1; TRBD2 might be the D (7 bases). This CDR3 region has 12 residues. From germline, CDR1 is GTSNPN and CDR2 SVGIG (reference sequence). V lost 5 bases and J lost 6, with 11 bases in between. The CDR3 sequence: CAWGGGGNEQFF. Here the CDR3 DNA reads TGTGCCTGGGGAGGGGGGGGCAATGAGCAGTTCTTC.

The chain links TRBV28 to TRBJ1-1, with 8 bases aligning to TRBD1. Germline CDR1 and CDR2: MDHEN and SYDVKM. The V segment lost 6 bases and the J segment 11 bases; nucleotides outside the gene matches: 11. The CDR3 length is 13 residues. DNA of the CDR3: TGTGCCAGCAGGACCAGGGGGCGTTTGAGGGCTTTCTTT. Its translation is CASRTRGRLRAFF.

The V call is TRBV5-6, the J call TRBJ1-5; TRBD1 aligns across 9 bases. The CDR3 is 18 amino acids. From germline, CDR1 is SGHDT and CDR2 YYEEEE. The ends lost 3 bases at V and 0 bases at J; junction bases unmatched: 10. CDR3 residues: CASSSYGQGRYSNQPQHF. CDR3 in DNA: TGTGCCAGCAGCTCCTACGGACAGGGGAGATATAGCAATCAGCCCCAGCATTTT.

This chain uses TRBV27 with TRBJ2-3; 10 positions agree with TRBD2. J lost 6 bases, V lost 10 bases, and 10 bases had no gene match. This CDR3 is 14 amino acids long. The germline CDR1 and CDR2 sequences are MNHEY and SMNVEV (reference sequence). The CDR3, as DNA: TGTGCCACCCGGGTAGCGGGGGGCGGGGATACGCAGTATTTT. Its translation: CATRVAGGGDTQYF.

The gene calls are TRBV5-1 and TRBJ1-2, with 10 bases matching TRBD1. The CDR3 loop spans 16 amino acids. Germline lookup yields CDR1 SGHRS and CDR2 YFSETQ. With V trimmed by 3 bases and J by 4 bases, 9 bases remained unmatched. The CDR3 nucleotides are TGCGCCAGCAGCTCGATTGGGACAGGGGTTGGCTATGGCTACACCTTC. Translated: CASSSIGTGVGYGYTF.

V usage is TRBV12-3 or TRBV12-4 and J usage is TRBJ2-3; D is uncertain. Trimming took off 5 bases at V and 0 bases at J, with 6 bases between the two ends. The CDR3 is 13 amino acids. The CDR3 nucleotides read TGTGCCAGCAGTCTCACTAGCACAGATACGCAGTATTTT. It encodes CASSLTSTDTQYF.

The gene calls are TRBV30 and TRBJ1-3, with D uncertain. The CDR3 runs to 13 residues. Germline assignment: CDR1 GTSNPN and CDR2 SVGIG (reference sequence). V was clipped by 2 bases and J by 0 bases, with 5 bases between them. As DNA, the CDR3 is TGTGCCTGGAGTCGGAGCTCTGGAAACACCATATATTTT. Translating gives CAWSRSSGNTIYF. Variable domain in full (rest from reference TRBV30 and TRBJ1-3): SQTIHQWPATLVQPVGSPLSLECTVEGTSNPNLYWYRQAAGRGLQLLFYSVGIGQISSEVPQNLSASRPQDRQFILSSKKLLLSDSGFYLCAWSRSSGNTIYFGEGSWLTVV.

The CDR3 sequence: CASSVLSYGYTF. The DNA for the CDR3 is TGTGCCAGCAGCGTACTTAGTTATGGCTACACCTTC. V gene TRBV7-9 combines with J gene TRBJ1-2; D remains ambiguous. Per the germline V gene, CDR1 is SEHNR and CDR2 is FQNEAQ (reference sequence). Trimming pared 5 bases from V and 5 bases from J, leaving 9 bases between. The CDR3 length is 12 residues.

This sequence joins TRBV3-1 (or the pseudogene TRBV3-2) and TRBJ1-1; perhaps TRBD1 as D (6 bases). V lost 2 bases and J lost 4, with 11 bases in between. There are 14 residues in the CDR3. Germline CDR1 is LGHDT and CDR2 is YNNKEL (reference sequence). The CDR3, as DNA: TGTGCCAGCAGCCAAAGGGGGATGGGCACTGAAGCTTTCTTT. This translates into CASSQRGMGTEAFF.

The chain employs TRBV11-2 and TRBJ2-1; D uncertain. There are 14 residues in the CDR3. Germline CDR1 and CDR2: SGHAT and FQNNGV. V gave up 1 base and J gave up 1 base, with 5 bases separating them. CDR3 sequence (DNA): TGTGCCAGCAGCTTAGCCTTGTCCTACAATGAGCAGTTCTTC. Protein sequence: CASSLALSYNEQFF.

In its sample, this clone was seen once. The chain is built from TRBV2 and TRBJ2-3; no clear D. The CDR3 is made up of 14 amino acids. Trimming took 4 bases from V and 4 from J, leaving 12 bases between them. CDR1 SNHLY and CDR2 FYNNEI come from the germline V gene. CDR3 region: CASSASVVADTQYF. DNA for the CDR3: TGTGCCAGCAGTGCCAGCGTAGTAGCAGATACGCAGTATTTT.

This chain connects TRBV18 to TRBJ1-2, with D possibly being TRBD1 (5 bases). CDR1 KGHSH and CDR2 LQKENI come from the germline V gene. CDR3 length equals 14 residues. The germline V and J ends were trimmed by 0 bases and 7 bases, with 12 bases remaining between them. This CDR3 reads CASSPPSVQGGYTF. The CDR3 DNA reads TGTGCCAGCTCACCACCTTCAGTTCAGGGTGGCTACACCTTC.

J is TRBJ1-2 and V is TRBV12-5, with D possibly matching TRBD1 (5 bases). CDR1 LGHNT and CDR2 FRNRAP come from the germline V gene. Trimming cost V 4 bases and J 6 bases, with 21 bases left between them. The CDR3 runs to 16 residues. Written as DNA, the CDR3 is TGTGCTAGTGGTTCCCTAGTGGGGGGTTTCACTGATGGCTACACCTTC. It encodes CASGSLVGGFTDGYTF.

This chain uses TRBV2 with TRBJ2-5; D may be TRBD2 (6 bases). CDR3 size: 13 residues. Between the trimmed V and J ends, which lost 11 bases and 4 bases, there was a span of 17 bases. Germline V gene lookup returns CDR1 SNHLY and CDR2 FYNNEI. The CDR3 here is CAEGRKGLETQYF. The CDR3 DNA follows: TGTGCCGAGGGGAGGAAAGGGTTAGAGACCCAGTACTTC.